The 32 T cell receptor beta chains below all came from one sample that was sequenced in a study of blood T cell repertoires in COVID-19 (dated by TCRdb to 2018 to 2020). Library preparation employed the immunoSEQ multiplex PCR assay. The immuneACCESS repertoire file appears here via TCRdb, limited to in-frame rearrangements. These files lack a portion of the clones; in checked studies, under half of the deficit traces to unresolved V genes, and the cause of the others is not known. This sample holds tens of thousands of clones; around 80% were observed only once. Approximately 21% of the sample is in the top ten clones. The specimen was peripheral blood. Receptors originate from a man younger than 45 with COVID-19, enrolled during active disease.

The gene calls are TRBV20-1 and TRBJ2-7; 15 nucleotides match TRBD2. J was trimmed by 3 bases and V by 3 bases; bases with no gene match: 6. The germline CDR1 and CDR2 sequences are DFQATT and SNEGSKA (reference sequence). The CDR3 is 16 residues long. The CDR3 DNA is TGCAGTGCTAGTTCAGGACTAGCGGGAGGGGTCTACGAGCAGTACTTC. Protein product: CSASSGLAGGVYEQYF.

The CDR3 reads CASSLMTETYEQYF. The CDR3 coding sequence is TGTGCCAGCAGCTTAATGACAGAGACCTACGAGCAGTACTTC. The rearrangement links TRBV5-6 to TRBJ2-7; TRBD1 might be the D (5 bases). This CDR3 region has 14 residues. The germline CDR1 and CDR2 sequences are SGHDT and YYEEEE. V was shortened by 2 bases and J by 2 bases, with 11 bases between the two germline ends.

The genes are TRBV6-5 and TRBJ2-3; 13 nucleotides agree with TRBD2. J lost 4 bases, V lost 6 bases, and 4 bases had no gene match. Per germline, CDR1 MNHEY and CDR2 SVGAGI. The CDR3 is 15 residues long. For the CDR3, the DNA is TGTGCCAGCAGCTCTGGACTAGCGGGAGCAGATACGCAGTATTTT. This codes for CASSSGLAGADTQYF.

The chain has TRBV27 and TRBJ1-1, with 7 bases fitting TRBD1. Germline assignment: CDR1 MNHEY and CDR2 SMNVEV (reference sequence). CDR3 length equals 13 residues. Trimming took 6 bases from V and 4 from J; bases not matched to a gene: 5. The CDR3 bases are TGTGCCAGCAGGGAACAGGGGATCACTGAAGCTTTCTTT. This gives the protein CASREQGITEAFF.

V and J are TRBV30 and TRBJ1-4, with TRBD1 matching over 7 bases. Germline V gene sequence: CDR1 GTSNPN, CDR2 SVGIG (reference sequence). The ends lost 5 bases at V and 8 bases at J; junction bases unmatched: 14. The CDR3 consists of 15 residues. The CDR3 DNA follows: TGTGCCTGGGGGGACGGACAGGCGTTACGGGAAAAACTGTTTTTT. Translated: CAWGDGQALREKLFF.

The rearrangement uses TRBV5-1 and TRBJ2-2, with D unclear. Per germline, CDR1 SGHRS and CDR2 YFSETQ. The CDR3 is made up of 15 amino acids. Trimming left V 0 bases short and J 1 base short, with 7 bases between. In DNA form, the CDR3 reads TGCGCCAGCAGCTTGGACATCATGAACACCGGGGAGCTGTTTTTT. It encodes CASSLDIMNTGELFF.

CDR3 residues: CASSHGQSTDTQYF. CDR3 bases: TGCGCCAGCAGCCATGGACAGAGCACAGATACGCAGTATTTT. This sequence joins TRBV4-3 and TRBJ2-3; D is possibly TRBD1 (6 bases). V was clipped by 3 bases and J by 0 bases, with 7 bases between them. The germline CDR1 and CDR2 sequences are LGHNA and YSLEER. The CDR3 has 14 residues.

This clone was detected once. The DNA for the CDR3 is TGTGCCAGCAGCCAAGATCGCTGGACTAGCGGGTCCTTCTCATACAATGAGCAGTTCTTC. It specifies CASSQDRWTSGSFSYNEQFF. This chain connects TRBV14 to TRBJ2-1; 11 bases are a match to TRBD2. With V trimmed by 0 bases and J by 4 bases, 14 bases remained unmatched. The germline V gene encodes CDR1 SGHDN and CDR2 FVKESK. CDR3 size: 20 residues.

This clone has only a few counts. The chain links TRBV4-3 to TRBJ2-2; 9 positions match TRBD2. V shed 0 bases and J 4 bases; nucleotides not matched to a gene: 3. The germline CDR1 and CDR2 sequences are LGHNA and YSLEER. This CDR3 is built from 16 residues. CDR3 DNA sequence: TGCGCCAGCAGCCAAGAACCTAGCGGGGCCACCGGGGAGCTGTTTTTT. This encodes CASSQEPSGATGELFF.

The chain employs TRBV5-6 and TRBJ2-5; D call uncertain. The CDR3 totals 13 residues. V lost 0 bases and J lost 5, with 8 bases in between. Germline V CDR1 and CDR2: SGHDT, YYEEEE. CDR3 sequence: CASSLVSVETQYF. The CDR3 nucleotides read TGTGCCAGCAGCTTGGTCAGTGTGGAGACCCAGTACTTC.

By sample fraction, this clone is medium-sized. The V call is TRBV24-1, the J call TRBJ2-2; 7 positions agree with TRBD1. The V segment lost 7 bases and the J segment 1 base; nucleotides outside the gene matches: 5. Germline V gene lookup returns CDR1 KGHDR and CDR2 SFDVKD. The CDR3 spans 15 residues. CDR3 residues: CATSPWTGNTGELFF. The CDR3 nucleotides are TGTGCCACCAGCCCTTGGACAGGGAACACCGGGGAGCTGTTTTTT.

V gene TRBV7-9 combines with J gene TRBJ2-7, with a weak D call TRBD2 (6 bases). Germline V gene data show CDR1 as SEHNR and CDR2 as FQNEAQ (reference sequence). The V end was cut by 4 bases, the J end by 4 bases, with 14 bases between. CDR3 length: 14 amino acids. The CDR3 DNA reads TGTGCCAGCAGCTCGGGCGTTGGGGGGTACGAGCAGTACTTC. Translating it yields CASSSGVGGYEQYF.

The chain uses TRBV9 and TRBJ2-5, with D possibly matching TRBD1 (6 bases). Germline CDR1 reads SGDLS; CDR2 reads YYNGEE. The CDR3 sequence is 14 residues long. The V end was cut by 3 bases, the J end by 0 bases, with 9 bases between. The CDR3 bases are TGTGCCAGCAGCGCCCACAGGGACCAAGAGACCCAGTACTTC. The encoded protein is CASSAHRDQETQYF.

The chain is built from TRBV11-3 and TRBJ2-7; perhaps TRBD1 as D (7 bases). The CDR3 runs to 15 residues. In germline, CDR1 is SGHNT, CDR2 YENEEA. Trimming pared 5 bases from V and 1 base from J, leaving 15 bases between. The CDR3 DNA is TGTGCCAGCAGCATCCAGACAGGGAGGTCCTACGAGCAGTACTTC. Translating it yields CASSIQTGRSYEQYF.

V and J are TRBV18 and TRBJ2-1; 10 bases map to TRBD2. The CDR3 is made up of 18 amino acids. The junction had 13 bases not matched to a gene; V was cut back by 5 bases and J by 3 bases. Per the germline V gene, CDR1 is KGHSH and CDR2 is LQKENI. CDR3 in amino acids: CASSASGSLPNRYNEQFF. The CDR3, as DNA: TGTGCCAGCTCAGCTAGCGGGAGTTTACCTAATCGCTACAATGAGCAGTTCTTC.

The table lists this clone with a count of one. The genes are TRBV25-1 and TRBJ2-7; 11 bases match TRBD2. Germline-derived CDR1 and CDR2 are MGHDK and SYGVNS. Germline trimming cut 7 bases from V and 1 base from J; bases unmatched to any gene: 9. CDR3 length: 16 residues. Here the CDR3 reads CASTPGLAGRSYEQYF. The CDR3 nucleotides are TGTGCCAGCACCCCAGGACTAGCGGGCCGATCCTACGAGCAGTACTTC.

The chain joins TRBV5-1 to TRBJ1-1; a possible D gene is TRBD1 (6 bases). Looked up from germline, CDR1 is SGHRS and CDR2 is YFSETQ. Trimming removed 4 bases at V and 2 bases at J, with 18 bases between. This CDR3 contains 16 residues. The CDR3 DNA reads as TGCGCCAGCAGCCCAAACCATGACAGGTCAAACACTGAAGCTTTCTTT. It specifies CASSPNHDRSNTEAFF.

The rearrangement joins TRBV4-1 to TRBJ2-3; a possible D gene is TRBD1 (7 bases). The V gene's germline CDR1 is MGHRA and CDR2 YSYEKL. This CDR3 has 14 amino acids. Trimming pared 2 bases from V and 7 bases from J, leaving 13 bases between. For the CDR3, the DNA is TGCGCCAGCAGCCAATTTTCAGGGGGGAATACGCAGTATTTT. Residues: CASSQFSGGNTQYF.

The chain joins TRBV7-3 to TRBJ2-4; 7 bases agree with TRBD1. V lost 4 bases to trimming and J lost 5 bases; unmatched junction nucleotides: 2. Germline V gene data show CDR1 as SGHTA and CDR2 as FQGTGA. The CDR3 extends over 13 amino acids. The CDR3 loop reads CASSSTGENIQYF. The CDR3 coding sequence is TGTGCCAGCAGCTCTACAGGGGAAAACATTCAGTACTTC.

The gene calls are TRBV19 and TRBJ2-2, with TRBD1 identical over 9 bases. Looked up from germline, CDR1 is LNHDA and CDR2 is SQIVND (reference sequence). The V and J ends lost 6 bases and 6 bases, in that order; junction bases with no gene match: 5. This CDR3 region has 14 residues. The CDR3 protein is CASSDRGRAGELFF. The CDR3 DNA follows: TGTGCCAGTAGCGACAGGGGGAGGGCCGGGGAGCTGTTTTTT.

The J gene is TRBJ2-7, the V gene TRBV7-9; 8 bases map to TRBD1. The ends lost 1 base at V and 1 base at J; junction bases unmatched: 3. Germline V gene data show CDR1 as SEHNR and CDR2 as FQNEAQ (reference sequence). This CDR3 has 15 residues. Here the CDR3 reads CASSLGTGISYEQYF. The CDR3 DNA reads as TGTGCCAGCAGCTTAGGGACAGGGATTTCCTACGAGCAGTACTTC.

The chain joins TRBV30 to TRBJ1-1, with D possibly matching TRBD1 (5 bases). V was shortened by 1 base and J by 12 bases, with 18 bases between the two germline ends. Germline CDR1 GTSNPN, CDR2 SVGIG (reference sequence). This CDR3 is built from 13 residues. The CDR3 bases are TGTGCCTGGAGTGGCCTGGGGCAGTTGAAGTCTTTCTTT. Translating it yields CAWSGLGQLKSFF.

This clone occurred a few times. The rearrangement uses TRBV5-5 and TRBJ1-5; 9 bases are a match to TRBD1. With 5 bases clipped from V and 3 bases from J, the junction kept 6 bases outside the gene matches. Germline assignment: CDR1 SGHKS and CDR2 YYEKEE (reference sequence). The CDR3 totals 15 residues. The CDR3 sequence is CASRPGQGPNQPQHF. The CDR3, as DNA: TGTGCCAGCAGACCGGGACAGGGACCCAATCAGCCCCAGCATTTT.

This clone occurred once. The chain carries TRBV21-1 and TRBJ2-3; the table's D call, TRBD1, has no DNA check behind it. TRBV21-1 is assigned pseudogene status. CDR3 size: 21 residues. Here the CDR3 reads CASSKLNIEGLGDRVPDTQYF. CDR3 DNA: TGTGCCAGCAGCAAACTTAACATAGAGGGACTCGGGGACAGGGTCCCAGATACGCAGTATTTT.

Only a few counts were recorded for this clone. The rearrangement uses TRBV3-1 (or the pseudogene TRBV3-2) and TRBJ2-1; D may be TRBD2 (6 bases). Germline values: CDR1 LGHDT, CDR2 YNNKEL (reference sequence). There are 16 residues in the CDR3. V was clipped by 4 bases and J by 4 bases, with 17 bases between them. The CDR3 reads CASSPPRGLLYNEQFF. In DNA form, the CDR3 reads TGTGCCAGCAGCCCTCCACGGGGACTCTTATACAATGAGCAGTTCTTC.

This clone was seen a few times. This rearrangement joins TRBV7-9 to TRBJ2-3, with a tentative D call TRBD1 (6 bases). Trimming left V 4 bases short and J 1 base short, with 15 bases between. The CDR3 extends over 16 amino acids. Germline CDR1 SEHNR, CDR2 FQNEAQ (reference sequence). CDR3 residues: CASSSRTVQGTDTQYF. CDR3 sequence (DNA): TGTGCCAGCAGCTCAAGGACAGTCCAGGGCACAGATACGCAGTATTTT. Combining the CDR3 with reference TRBV7-9 and TRBJ2-3 gives the whole variable domain DTGVSQNPRHKITKRGQNVTFRCDPISEHNRLYWYRQTLGQGPEFLTYFQNEAQLEKSRLLSDRFSAERPKGSFSTLEIQRTEQGDSAMYLCASSSRTVQGTDTQYFGPGTRLTVL.

The rearrangement uses TRBV9 and TRBJ2-1, with 8 bases lining up with TRBD1. Germline loops: CDR1 SGDLS, CDR2 YYNGEE. This CDR3 has 16 amino acids. V lost 4 bases, J lost 2 bases, and 8 bases stayed unmatched. CDR3 nucleotide sequence: TGTGCCAGCAGCCGAGTAGACAGGGGCCCCTACAATGAGCAGTTCTTC. Translation gives CASSRVDRGPYNEQFF. The entire variable domain, with the rest obtained from reference TRBV9 and TRBJ2-1, is as follows: DSGVTQTPKHLITATGQRVTLRCSPRSGDLSVYWYQQSLDQGLQFLIQYYNGEERAKGNILERFSAQQFPDLHSELNLSSLELGDSALYFCASSRVDRGPYNEQFFGPGTRLTVL.

As concerns this clone: The sample holds other DNA sequences that translate to the same CDR3. The gene calls are TRBV5-1 and TRBJ2-1, with 11 bases lining up with TRBD2. CDR1 and CDR2 from the germline V gene are SGHRS and YFSETQ. V lost 4 bases, J lost 4 bases, and 1 base stayed unmatched. The length of the CDR3 is 14 residues. The CDR3 DNA reads as TGCGCCAGCAGCACTAGCGGGGGTTACAATGAGCAGTTCTTC. It encodes CASSTSGGYNEQFF.

This chain joins TRBV2 and TRBJ1-6; D may be TRBD1 (5 bases). The V end lost 6 bases, the J end lost 14 bases, and 20 bases lay between the germline ends. The V gene's germline CDR1 is SNHLY and CDR2 FYNNEI. The CDR3 totals 14 residues. The DNA of the CDR3 is TGTGCCAGCAGAGCAGGAGGGGCCCTCAGGTCCCTCCACTTT. This codes for CASRAGGALRSLHF. Full variable domain (rest looked up from reference TRBV2 and TRBJ1-6): EPEVTQTPSHQVTQMGQEVILRCVPISNHLYFYWYRQILGQKVEFLVSFYNNEISEKSEIFDDQFSVERPDGSNFTLKIRSTKLEDSAMYFCASRAGGALRSLHFGNGTRLTVT.

The CDR3 nucleotides are TGTGCCAGCAGTTGGGGGACAGGGGGCGGGTCTGCTAATGAAAAACTGTTTTTT. Encoded protein: CASSWGTGGGSANEKLFF. This chain joins TRBV6-4 and TRBJ1-4; TRBD1 aligns across 12 bases. Germline V gives CDR1 MRHNA, CDR2 SNTAGT. The junction had 10 bases not matched to a gene; V was cut back by 5 bases and J by 3 bases. This CDR3 has 18 amino acids.

This chain uses TRBV27 with TRBJ1-2, with TRBD1 matching 8 bases. The CDR3 length is 14 residues. Germline trimming cut 2 bases from V and 5 bases from J; bases unmatched to any gene: 4. The V gene's germline CDR1 is MNHEY and CDR2 SMNVEV (reference sequence). CDR3 in amino acids: CASSLAGGAYGYTF. In DNA, the CDR3 is TGTGCCAGCAGTTTAGCAGGGGGCGCTTATGGCTACACCTTC.

This chain uses TRBV6-5 with TRBJ1-2; 9 positions agree with TRBD1. J lost 8 bases, V lost 8 bases, and 9 bases had no gene match. Looked up from germline, CDR1 is MNHEY and CDR2 is SVGAGI. This CDR3 has 13 residues. CDR3 sequence reads: CASWDRDARGYTF. CDR3 coding DNA: TGTGCCAGCTGGGACAGGGATGCGAGGGGCTACACCTTC.